This T cell receptor beta chain was profiled in a study of regulatory T cells in long-lasting Graves disease. As to time point: persistent/refractory GD, antithyroid drugs over 5 years with positive TRAb. Preparation of the TCR library used RNA extracted from PBMCs. In building TCR beta libraries, iRepertoire HTBI primers were used together with Arm-PCR of CDR3 regions. MiXCR was run by TCRdb on the multiplex PCR reads, yielding one entry per CDR3 protein. The table lists almost 350,000 distinct CDR3 sequences, 15% to 20% of them singletons. There are a few counts of this clonotype. V was pared by 5 bases and J by 5 bases, with 9 bases between. CDR1 and CDR2 from the germline V gene are DFQATT and SNEGSKA (reference sequence). The CDR3 consists of 11 residues.

The chain recombines TRBV20-1 with TRBJ2-5, with D perhaps matching TRBD1 or TRBD2 (5 bases each). The sequence derives from a female donor with Graves disease. Specimen: peripheral blood mononuclear cells (PBMCs), collected when the disease was refractory, from a patient treated with antithyroid drugs. Written as DNA, the CDR3 is TGCAGTGCTGGGTGGGGGGAGACCCAGTACTTC. Translated: CSAGWGETQYF.